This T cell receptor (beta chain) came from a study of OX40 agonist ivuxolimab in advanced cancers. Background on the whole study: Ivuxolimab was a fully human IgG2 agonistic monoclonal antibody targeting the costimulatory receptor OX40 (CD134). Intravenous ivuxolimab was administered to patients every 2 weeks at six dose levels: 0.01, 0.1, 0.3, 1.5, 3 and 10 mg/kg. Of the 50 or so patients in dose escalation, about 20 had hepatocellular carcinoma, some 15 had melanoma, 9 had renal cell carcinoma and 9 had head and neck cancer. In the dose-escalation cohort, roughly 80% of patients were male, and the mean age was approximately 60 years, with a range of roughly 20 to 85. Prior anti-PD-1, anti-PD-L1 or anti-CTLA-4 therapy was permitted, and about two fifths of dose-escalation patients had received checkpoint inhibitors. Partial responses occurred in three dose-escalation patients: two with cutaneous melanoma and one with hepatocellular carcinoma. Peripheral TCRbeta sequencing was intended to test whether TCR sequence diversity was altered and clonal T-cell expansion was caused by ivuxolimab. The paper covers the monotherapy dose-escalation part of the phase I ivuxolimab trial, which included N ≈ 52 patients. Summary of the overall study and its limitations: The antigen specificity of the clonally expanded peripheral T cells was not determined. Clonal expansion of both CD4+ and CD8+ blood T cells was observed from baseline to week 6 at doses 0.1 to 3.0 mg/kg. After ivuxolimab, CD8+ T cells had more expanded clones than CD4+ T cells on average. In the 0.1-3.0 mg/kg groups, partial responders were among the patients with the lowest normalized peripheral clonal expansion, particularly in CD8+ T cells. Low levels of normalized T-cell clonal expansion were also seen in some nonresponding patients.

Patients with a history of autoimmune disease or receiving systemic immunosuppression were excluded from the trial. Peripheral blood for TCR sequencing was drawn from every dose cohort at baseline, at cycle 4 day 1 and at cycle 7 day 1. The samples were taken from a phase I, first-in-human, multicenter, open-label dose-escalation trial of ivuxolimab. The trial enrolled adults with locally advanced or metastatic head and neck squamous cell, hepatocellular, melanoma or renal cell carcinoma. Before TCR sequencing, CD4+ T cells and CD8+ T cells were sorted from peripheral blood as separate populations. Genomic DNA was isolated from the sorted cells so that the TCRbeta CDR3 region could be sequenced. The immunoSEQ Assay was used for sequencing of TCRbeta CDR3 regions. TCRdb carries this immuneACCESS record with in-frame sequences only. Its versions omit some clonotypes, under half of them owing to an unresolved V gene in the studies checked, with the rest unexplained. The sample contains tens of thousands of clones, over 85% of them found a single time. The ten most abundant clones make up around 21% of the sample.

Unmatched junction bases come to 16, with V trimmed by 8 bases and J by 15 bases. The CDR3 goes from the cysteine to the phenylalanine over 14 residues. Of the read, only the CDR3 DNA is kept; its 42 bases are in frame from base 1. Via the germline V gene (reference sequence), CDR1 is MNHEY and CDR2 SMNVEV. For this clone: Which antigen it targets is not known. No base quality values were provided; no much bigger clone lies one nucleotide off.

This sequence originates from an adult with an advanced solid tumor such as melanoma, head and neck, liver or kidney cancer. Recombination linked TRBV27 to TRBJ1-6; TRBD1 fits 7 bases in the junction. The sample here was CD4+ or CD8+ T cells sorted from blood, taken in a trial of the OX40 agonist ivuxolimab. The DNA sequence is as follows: TGTGCCAGCTCGATGGTGGACAGGCCAGGTCACCTCCACTTT. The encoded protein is CASSMVDRPGHLHF.